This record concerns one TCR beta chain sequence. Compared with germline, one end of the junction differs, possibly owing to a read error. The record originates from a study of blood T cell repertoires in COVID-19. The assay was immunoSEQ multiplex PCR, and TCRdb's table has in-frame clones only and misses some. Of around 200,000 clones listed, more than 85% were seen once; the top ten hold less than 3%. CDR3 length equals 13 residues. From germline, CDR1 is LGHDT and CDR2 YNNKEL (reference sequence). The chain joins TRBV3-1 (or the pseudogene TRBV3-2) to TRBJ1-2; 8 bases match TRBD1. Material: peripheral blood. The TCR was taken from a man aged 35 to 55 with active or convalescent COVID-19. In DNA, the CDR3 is TGTGCCAGCAGCATCGGGACAGGCTATGACTACACCTTC. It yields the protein CASSIGTGYDYTF.